These 9 T cell receptor beta chains were all obtained from the same sample, sequenced in a study of patients and donors after allogeneic stem cell transplantation. TCRdb ran MiXCR on the RT-PCR reads and lists one entry per CDR3 protein. Of around 240,000 distinct CDR3 sequences in the sample, 11% to 15% were seen once. The sequenced sample was blood, either unsorted or a sorted T cell fraction (not recorded which). Every receptor here comes from a human donor who was either an allogeneic HSCT recipient or a stem cell or donor lymphocyte infusion donor (not recorded which). It is not recorded whose cells these are; they may come from a transplant donor.

This clonotype has at least ten counts. The rearrangement uses TRBV20-1 and TRBJ2-5; no reliable D call. The CDR3 covers 10 residues. Germline CDR1 reads DFQATT; CDR2 reads SNEGSKA (reference sequence). V lost 0 bases and J 9 bases, leaving 5 bases between the germline ends. CDR3 amino acids: CSARESSQYF. The CDR3 DNA follows: TGCAGTGCTAGAGAATCGTCCCAGTACTTC.

Concerning this clonotype: The germline gene is not matched at one end of the junction; a read error may be the cause. This chain uses TRBV30 with TRBJ1-2; D perhaps matches TRBD1 (6 bases). This CDR3 is built from 15 residues. Germline values: CDR1 GTSNPN, CDR2 SVGIG (reference sequence). CDR3 sequence reads: CAWSTGQLSNCGYTF. CDR3 nucleotide sequence: TGTGCCTGGAGCACCGGACAGCTTTCTAACTGTGGCTACACCTTC.

In this sample, this clonotype turned up a few times. V and J are TRBV6-6 and TRBJ1-5; D not resolved. V lost 5 bases, J lost 4 bases, and 6 bases lay in between. CDR3 length: 12 residues. Germline loops: CDR1 MNHNY, CDR2 SVGAGI (reference sequence). CDR3 loop: CASSQINQPQHF. CDR3 in DNA: TGTGCCAGCAGTCAGATAAATCAGCCCCAGCATTTT.

This clonotype was found a few times. The rearrangement joins TRBV3-1 to TRBJ1-2; D not certain. This CDR3 contains 17 residues. CDR1 is LGHDT, CDR2 YNNKEL, per germline (reference sequence). Trimming pared 1 base from V and 4 bases from J, leaving 19 bases between. The CDR3 is CASSQVGWGTNVYGYTF. For the CDR3, the DNA is TGTGCCAGCAGCCAAGTAGGGTGGGGTACAAACGTCTATGGCTACACCTTC.

This sequence joins TRBV24-1 and TRBJ2-3; 8 bases align to TRBD1. CDR3 length equals 15 residues. CDR1 is KGHDR and CDR2 is SFDVKD in the germline V gene. V trimming: 7 bases; J trimming: 1 base; junction bases outside the gene matches: 6. This CDR3 reads CATSFPGQGTDTQYF. The CDR3 DNA follows: TGTGCCACCAGCTTTCCGGGACAGGGCACAGATACGCAGTATTTT.

This clonotype was seen ten or more times. The CDR3 DNA follows: TGTGCCAGCAGTGGGCGGGGGCACTATGGCTACACCTTC. Translating it yields CASSGRGHYGYTF. The rearrangement uses TRBV12-3 or TRBV12-4 and TRBJ1-2, with D maybe TRBD1 (6 bases). Trimming removed 5 bases at V and 3 bases at J, with 10 bases between. CDR3 length: 13 amino acids.

The rearrangement joins TRBV11-3 to TRBJ1-1; tentative D call: TRBD1 (6 bases). The CDR3 covers 14 residues. Trimming cost V 0 bases and J 8 bases, with 13 bases left between them. The germline V gene has CDR1 SGHNT and CDR2 YENEEA. The CDR3, as DNA: TGTGCCAGCAGCTTAGATGGGCCGGGACACGAAGCTTTCTTT. This gives the protein CASSLDGPGHEAFF.

This clonotype was seen a few times. V gene TRBV6-1 combines with J gene TRBJ2-1, with D perhaps TRBD1 (5 bases). Germline V gives CDR1 MNHNS, CDR2 SASEGT. V was cut by 10 bases and J by 2 bases, with 15 bases left in between. There are 14 residues in the CDR3. The CDR3 nucleotides are TGTGCCACTGCGGAAAGGGGCCCCTACAATGAGCAGTTCTTC. This encodes CATAERGPYNEQFF.

This clonotype was recorded many times. V usage is TRBV28 and J usage is TRBJ2-7, with 8 bases aligning to TRBD1. CDR3 length equals 16 residues. Germline V CDR1 and CDR2: MDHEN, SYDVKM. Trimming removed 2 bases from V and 7 bases from J; junction bases left unmatched: 13. In DNA form, the CDR3 reads TGTGCCAGCAGTTTACCCGGGACAGGTGGAGAAGGGGAGCAGTACTTC. Encoded protein: CASSLPGTGGEGEQYF.